This T cell receptor beta chain was captured in a study of T cell changes during pregnancy in multiple sclerosis. Per germline, CDR1 SQVTM and CDR2 ANQGSEA. J was trimmed by 4 bases and V by 4 bases; bases with no gene match: 12. CDR3 length: 16 residues. Produced via immunoSEQ multiplex PCR; TCRdb's table is partial and in-frame only. The sample holds some 59,000 clones, 80% to 90% seen once. The V and J genes are TRBV29-1 and TRBJ2-3; TRBD1 agrees at 9 bases. This receptor was taken from a female donor with multiple sclerosis, enrolled in a pregnancy study. The sample consisted of peripheral blood, taken in the first trimester of pregnancy. In nucleotides, the CDR3 is TGCAGCGTTGTGCCTAACACAGGGGGCAGGGCAGATACGCAGTATTTT. Its protein is CSVVPNTGGRADTQYF.